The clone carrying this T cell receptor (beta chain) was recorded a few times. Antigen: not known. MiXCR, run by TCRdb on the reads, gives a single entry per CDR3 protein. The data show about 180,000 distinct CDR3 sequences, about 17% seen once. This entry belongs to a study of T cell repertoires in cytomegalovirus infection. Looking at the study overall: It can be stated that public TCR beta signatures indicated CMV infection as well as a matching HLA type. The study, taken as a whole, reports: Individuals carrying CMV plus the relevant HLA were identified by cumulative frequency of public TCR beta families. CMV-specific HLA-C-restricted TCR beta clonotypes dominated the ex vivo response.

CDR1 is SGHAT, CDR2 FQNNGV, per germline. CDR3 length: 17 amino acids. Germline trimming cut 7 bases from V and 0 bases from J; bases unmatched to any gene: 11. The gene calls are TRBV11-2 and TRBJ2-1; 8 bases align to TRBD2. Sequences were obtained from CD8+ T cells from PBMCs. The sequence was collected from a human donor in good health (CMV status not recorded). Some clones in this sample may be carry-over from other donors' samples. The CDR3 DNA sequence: TGTGCCAGCACCACTTCTAGCGGGTCGAGCTCCTACAATGAGCAGTTCTTC. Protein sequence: CASTTSSGSSSYNEQFF.